This TCR beta chain came from a study of T cell responses to AZD1222 COVID-19 vaccine. This clone was seen only once. No antigen is known for it. Study findings and constraints: Recipients of two AZD1222 doses showed rising Spike-specific TCR breadth and depth.

The method was immunoSEQ multiplex PCR; TCRdb's version includes in-frame clones alone and lacks a portion of them. The table shows around 85,000 clones, with about 90% occurring only once. This clonotype was obtained from an adult who received the AZD1222 COVID-19 vaccine. Source: peripheral blood, taken 28 days after the second AZD1222 dose.

CDR3 DNA: TGTGCCATCATGAAGGGCTTAACAGATACGCAGTATTTT. This gives the protein CAIMKGLTDTQYF. The chain links TRBV10-3 to TRBJ2-3, with D hard to call. V was cut by 7 bases and J by 3 bases, with 11 bases left in between. The germline V gene has CDR1 ENHRY and CDR2 SYGVKD. The CDR3 is 13 amino acids.